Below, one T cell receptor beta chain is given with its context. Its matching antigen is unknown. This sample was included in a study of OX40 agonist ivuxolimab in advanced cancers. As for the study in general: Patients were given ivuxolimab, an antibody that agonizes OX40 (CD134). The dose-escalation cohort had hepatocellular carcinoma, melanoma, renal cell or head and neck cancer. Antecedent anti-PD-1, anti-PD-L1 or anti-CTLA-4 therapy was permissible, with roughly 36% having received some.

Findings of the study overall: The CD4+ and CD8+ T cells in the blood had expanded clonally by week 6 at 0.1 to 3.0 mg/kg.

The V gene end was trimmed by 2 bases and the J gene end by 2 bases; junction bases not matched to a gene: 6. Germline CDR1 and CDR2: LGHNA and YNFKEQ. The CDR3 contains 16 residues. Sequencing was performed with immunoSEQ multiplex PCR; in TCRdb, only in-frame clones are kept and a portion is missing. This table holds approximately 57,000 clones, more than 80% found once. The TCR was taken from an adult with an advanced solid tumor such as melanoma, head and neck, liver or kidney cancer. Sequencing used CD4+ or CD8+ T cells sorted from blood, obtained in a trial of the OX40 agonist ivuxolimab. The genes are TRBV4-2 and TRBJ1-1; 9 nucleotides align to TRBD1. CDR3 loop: CASSQLQGAGNTEAFF. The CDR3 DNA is TGTGCCAGCAGCCAACTACAGGGGGCGGGAAACACTGAAGCTTTCTTT.